These 15 T cell receptor beta chains share one sample of origin, sequenced in a study of a mutant IDH1 vaccine in newly diagnosed glioma. Generated by immunoSEQ multiplex PCR, the TCRdb table keeps only in-frame clones and is missing some. The sample has tens of thousands of clones, 65% seen once. These receptors' targets are unknown. Described time point: week 47, end of study. Vaccinated patients received 300 ug of mutant IDH1 20-mer peptide per dose, with topical imiquimod. The sequencing used peripheral blood mononuclear cells (PBMCs), collected from a glioma patient whose treatment included an IDH1 peptide vaccine. These receptors came from a man aged 35 to 55 with glioma. Some clones in this sample may be carry-over from other donors' samples.

This chain connects TRBV30 to TRBJ2-1; 8 bases map to TRBD1. This CDR3 has 13 residues. The ends lost 2 bases at V and 4 bases at J; junction bases unmatched: 1. Germline assignment: CDR1 GTSNPN and CDR2 SVGIG (reference sequence). CDR3 bases: TGTGCCTGGAGTACAGGGGGTTACAATGAGCAGTTCTTC. Its protein product is CAWSTGGYNEQFF.

V usage is TRBV6-1 and J usage is TRBJ1-3; D is ambiguous. The CDR3 has 15 amino acids. Germline CDR1 reads MNHNS; CDR2 reads SASEGT. With 5 bases removed from V and 1 base from J, the gap between germline ends came to 12 bases. This chain's CDR3 is CASSLVRGSGNTIYF. The CDR3 DNA is TGTGCCAGCAGTCTTGTGCGGGGATCTGGAAACACCATATATTTT.

This chain joins TRBV29-1 and TRBJ2-1, with 8 bases fitting TRBD1. This CDR3 has 12 residues. The J segment lost 8 bases and the V segment lost 3 bases, leaving 3 bases of the junction unmatched. The germline gives CDR1 SQVTM, CDR2 ANQGSEA. The CDR3 DNA is TGCAGCGTTGAGGGCAGGGGGCATGAGCAGTTCTTC. It codes for CSVEGRGHEQFF.

The genes are TRBV18 and TRBJ1-1; D is uncertain. The CDR3 length is 12 residues. Trimming pared 2 bases from V and 7 bases from J, leaving 8 bases between. The V gene's germline CDR1 is KGHSH and CDR2 LQKENI. CDR3 bases: TGTGCCAGCTCACCAGCTCCAGGTGAAGCTTTCTTT. Protein sequence: CASSPAPGEAFF.

This sequence joins TRBV7-2 and TRBJ1-1; the D is unclear. This CDR3 has 14 residues. V lost 3 bases to trimming and J lost 1 base, with 9 bases between them. Germline lookup yields CDR1 SGHTA and CDR2 FQGNSA. For the CDR3, the DNA is TGTGCCAGCAGCTTTTGGTCTACGAACACTGAAGCTTTCTTT. This translates into CASSFWSTNTEAFF. Full variable domain (outside the CDR3, taken from reference TRBV7-2 and TRBJ1-1): GAGVSQSPSNKVTEKGKDVELRCDPISGHTALYWYRQSLGQGLEFLIYFQGNSAPDKSGLPSDRFSAERTGGSVSTLTIQRTQQEDSAVYLCASSFWSTNTEAFFGQGTRLTVV.

This clone was counted between two and nine times. The sample has other DNA sequences that encode this CDR3 too. V and J are TRBV11-3 and TRBJ1-1; no firm D call. The CDR3 has 16 amino acids. Germline CDR1 SGHNT, CDR2 YENEEA. V was cut by 0 bases and J by 1 base, with 12 bases left in between. CDR3 in amino acids: CASSLDGRGGNTEAFF. The CDR3 DNA reads as TGTGCCAGCAGCTTAGACGGGAGAGGTGGGAACACTGAAGCTTTCTTT.

V gene TRBV2 combines with J gene TRBJ2-7; D might be TRBD1 or TRBD2, each matching 6 bases. The V end was cut by 3 bases, the J end by 6 bases, with 9 bases between. The CDR3 sequence is 12 residues long. Germline loops: CDR1 SNHLY, CDR2 FYNNEI. CDR3 DNA: TGTGCCAGCAGTGACTCGGGGGCCGAGCAGTACTTC. Protein product: CASSDSGAEQYF.

The CDR3 loop reads CASSPRRDRGLNGYTF. In DNA, the CDR3 is TGTGCCAGCAGTCCTCGCAGGGACAGGGGTTTAAATGGCTACACCTTC. This rearrangement joins TRBV27 to TRBJ1-2, with TRBD1 matching 10 bases. CDR1 is MNHEY and CDR2 is SMNVEV in the germline V gene (reference sequence). There are 16 residues in the CDR3. The V and J ends lost 5 bases and 6 bases, in that order; junction bases with no gene match: 12.

V usage is TRBV10-2 and J usage is TRBJ2-1, with a tentative D call TRBD2 (6 bases). V gave up 3 bases and J gave up 15 bases, with 12 bases separating them. The CDR3 contains 11 residues. Germline loops: CDR1 WSHSY, CDR2 SAAADI. The CDR3 sequence: CASSDGGLRFF. CDR3 DNA sequence: TGCGCCAGCAGTGATGGAGGGCTACGGTTCTTC.

V gene TRBV19 combines with J gene TRBJ1-3; possibly TRBD1 for D (5 bases). This CDR3 is 16 amino acids long. The V end lost 7 bases, the J end lost 0 bases, and 16 bases lay between the germline ends. The germline V gene has CDR1 LNHDA and CDR2 SQIVND (reference sequence). CDR3 sequence: CASTPGLFSSGNTIYF. The CDR3 DNA reads TGTGCCAGTACCCCAGGGCTGTTTAGCTCTGGAAACACCATATATTTT.

The chain links TRBV12-5 to TRBJ1-4, with TRBD1 matching over 9 bases. From germline, CDR1 is LGHNT and CDR2 FRNRAP. This CDR3 is 18 amino acids long. Trimming removed 0 bases from V and 0 bases from J; junction bases left unmatched: 5. CDR3 nucleotides: TGTGCTAGTGGTTTGGTGGTCCGACAGGGGGCAACTAATGAAAAACTGTTTTTT. Its protein is CASGLVVRQGATNEKLFF.

The chain combines TRBV27 with TRBJ1-2; TRBD1 is a possible D gene (6 bases). This CDR3 is built from 17 residues. V was clipped by 0 bases and J by 1 base, with 15 bases between them. Looked up from germline, CDR1 is MNHEY and CDR2 is SMNVEV (reference sequence). CDR3 DNA sequence: TGTGCCAGCAGTTTATCGGCCGTAGGGGGTCTTAACTATGGCTACACCTTC. Its protein is CASSLSAVGGLNYGYTF.

The rearrangement joins TRBV25-1 to TRBJ1-1; maybe TRBD1 (6 bases). This CDR3 has 16 amino acids. V was shortened by 2 bases and J by 5 bases, with 18 bases between the two germline ends. Per germline, CDR1 MGHDK and CDR2 SYGVNS. CDR3 nucleotides: TGTGCCAGCAGTGAAGGTGGGATTGGGGGGCGGACTGAAGCTTTCTTT. Amino acids: CASSEGGIGGRTEAFF.

There are a few counts of this clone. J is TRBJ1-2 and V is TRBV18, with a tentative D call TRBD1 (6 bases). This CDR3 is 13 amino acids long. The V and J ends lost 4 bases and 0 bases respectively, with 6 bases between them. In germline, CDR1 is KGHSH, CDR2 LQKENI. The CDR3 nucleotides are TGTGCCAGCTCACGGACAGCTAACTATGGCTACACCTTC. It specifies CASSRTANYGYTF.

This clone was found a few times. The rearrangement joins TRBV19 to TRBJ2-7; maybe TRBD1 (7 bases). This CDR3 comprises 12 residues. The V end lost 3 bases, the J end lost 9 bases, and 12 bases lay between the germline ends. Germline assignment: CDR1 LNHDA and CDR2 SQIVND (reference sequence). CDR3 sequence reads: CASSMRDSRQYF. The CDR3, as DNA: TGTGCCAGTAGTATGCGGGACAGCAGGCAGTACTTC.